These 31 T cell receptor beta chains were all obtained from the same sample, sequenced in a study of T cell repertoires in cytomegalovirus infection. One entry per CDR3 protein, called by TCRdb with MiXCR from the reads. The repertoire consists of about 300,000 distinct CDR3 sequences, with roughly a tenth occurring once and the leading ten covering approximately 2.3%. Sequenced: PBMCs. Receptor source: a human donor in good health (CMV status not recorded). Some clones in this sample may be carry-over from other donors' samples.

As for this clonotype: This may be a read error: a much more frequent sequence differs by one nucleotide. This chain connects TRBV6-2 or TRBV6-3 to TRBJ1-3, with D perhaps TRBD1 (6 bases). CDR1 is MNHEY and CDR2 is SVGEGT in the germline V gene. This CDR3 has 13 residues. In DNA form, the CDR3 reads TGTGCCAGCAGGGACAGCTCTGGAAACAGCATATATTTT. It translates to CASRDSSGNSIYF.

This clonotype has ten or more counts. V and J are TRBV5-1 and TRBJ2-2, with D hard to call. Germline loops: CDR1 SGHRS, CDR2 YFSETQ. The CDR3 contains 16 residues. V dropped 2 bases and J dropped 1 base, with 12 bases sitting between them. In nucleotides, the CDR3 is TGCGCCAGCAGCTTAACCGGAGAAGGGAACACCGGGGAGCTGTTTTTT. Its protein product is CASSLTGEGNTGELFF.

This clonotype was seen a few times. This rearrangement joins TRBV4-2 to TRBJ2-7; D perhaps matches TRBD2 (5 bases). The V end was cut by 4 bases, the J end by 3 bases, with 13 bases between. The CDR3 is 14 amino acids. Germline loops: CDR1 LGHNA, CDR2 YNFKEQ. The chain's CDR3 is CASSPGSGDYEQYF. CDR3 bases: TGTGCCAGCAGCCCGGGGTCAGGAGACTACGAGCAGTACTTC.

The sample holds many counts of this clonotype. The V gene is TRBV11-2, the J gene TRBJ1-2; no definite D call. This CDR3 has 14 residues. The V gene lost 1 base and the J gene lost 0 bases, with 6 bases spanning the gap. Germline-derived CDR1 and CDR2 are SGHAT and FQNNGV. The CDR3 region is CASSLGRSNYGYTF. CDR3 nucleotide sequence: TGTGCCAGCAGCTTAGGACGGTCTAACTATGGCTACACCTTC.

Many counts were recorded for this clonotype. The J gene is TRBJ2-7, the V gene TRBV6-2 or TRBV6-3; 8 bases fit TRBD1. The J segment lost 3 bases and the V segment lost 5 bases, leaving 6 bases of the junction unmatched. CDR3 size: 14 residues. Germline-derived CDR1 and CDR2 are MNHEY and SVGEGT. CDR3 loop: CASSLNGQGYEQYV. DNA of the CDR3: TGTGCCAGCAGTCTCAATGGACAGGGCTACGAGCAGTACGTC.

This clonotype was recorded at least ten times. The chain links TRBV2 to TRBJ2-5; 7 positions agree with TRBD2. Per the germline V gene, CDR1 is SNHLY and CDR2 is FYNNEI. CDR3 size: 12 residues. The J segment lost 5 bases and the V segment lost 3 bases, leaving 0 bases of the junction unmatched. The CDR3 sequence: CASSDGGETQYF. The DNA of the CDR3 is TGTGCCAGCAGTGACGGGGGGGAGACCCAGTACTTC.

Concerning this clonotype itself: A single base separates this from a much larger clone, so it may be a read error. The chain recombines TRBV5-6 with TRBJ2-7; TRBD2 aligns across 14 bases. Germline V lookup: CDR1 SGHDT, CDR2 YYEEEE. Losses at the gene ends were 4 bases for V and 5 bases for J; bases not matched to a gene: 14. The length of the CDR3 is 18 residues. CDR3 bases: TGTGCCAGCAGCGCTTCCGCGACTAGCGGGGGGGCAAGGGACGAGCAGTACTTC. This sequence encodes CASSASATSGGARDEQYF.

This clonotype showed up many times. The chain couples TRBV7-6 to TRBJ2-5; no definite D call. Germline CDR1 is SGHVS and CDR2 is FNYEAQ. Between the trimmed V and J ends, which lost 1 base and 2 bases, there was a span of 8 bases. The CDR3 is 14 amino acids. Here the CDR3 DNA reads TGTGCCAGCAGCTTAGGCGATCCGCAAGAGACCCAGTACTTC. This codes for CASSLGDPQETQYF.

This clonotype was counted a few times. This chain uses TRBV20-1 with TRBJ2-3; 10 positions agree with TRBD2. Unmatched junction bases numbered 7, after V lost 5 bases and J lost 2 bases. Germline V gene lookup returns CDR1 DFQATT and CDR2 SNEGSKA (reference sequence). CDR3 length equals 15 residues. CDR3 in DNA: TGCAGTGCTCCTTGGACTAGCGGCCCCACAGATACGCAGTATTTT. This gives the protein CSAPWTSGPTDTQYF.

This clonotype was seen ten or more times. The CDR3: CASSLGQNLYNEQFF. The CDR3 region has the DNA TGTGCCAGCAGCTTAGGGCAGAACTTATACAATGAGCAGTTCTTC. The chain is built from TRBV7-8 and TRBJ2-1; D is unresolved. The ends were cut back, 1 base at V and 4 bases at J, with 11 bases in the middle. Germline loops: CDR1 SGHVS, CDR2 FQNEAQ. The CDR3 contains 15 residues.

At least ten counts were recorded for this clonotype. The chain joins TRBV6-1 to TRBJ1-1, with D uncertain. The CDR3 length is 14 residues. V lost 6 bases and J lost 1, with 12 bases in between. CDR1 and CDR2 from the germline V gene are MNHNS and SASEGT. CDR3 nucleotides: TGTGCCAGCAGCTCGGAAGGCCCGAACACTGAAGCTTTCTTT. It codes for CASSSEGPNTEAFF.

This clonotype was counted many times. The V gene is TRBV6-2 or TRBV6-3, the J gene TRBJ2-2; D not resolved. The CDR3 contains 12 residues. The germline CDR1 and CDR2 sequences are MNHEY and SVGEGT. With 6 bases removed from V and 2 bases from J, the gap between germline ends came to 4 bases. The chain's CDR3 is CASSRNTGELFF. The CDR3 nucleotides read TGTGCCAGCAGCCGTAACACCGGGGAGCTGTTTTTT.

This clonotype was seen many times. The chain carries TRBV20-1 and TRBJ1-2, with no clear D. The germline V gene has CDR1 DFQATT and CDR2 SNEGSKA (reference sequence). V lost 6 bases and J lost 5, with 13 bases in between. CDR3 length: 12 residues. CDR3 in DNA: TGCAGTGCCCTCAACCGCCCATATGGCTACACCTTC. This sequence encodes CSALNRPYGYTF.

This clonotype was seen ten or more times. The V gene is TRBV28, the J gene TRBJ2-1, with 9 bases identical to TRBD1. This CDR3 spans 14 amino acids. Germline-derived CDR1 and CDR2 are MDHEN and SYDVKM. The V and J ends lost 6 bases and 7 bases, in that order; junction bases with no gene match: 7. As DNA, the CDR3 is TGTGCCAGCAGCCACAGGGGGCGAATAAATGAGCAGTTCTTC. The encoded protein is CASSHRGRINEQFF.

This clonotype was detected ten times or more. This sequence joins TRBV7-3 and TRBJ2-1; no firm D call. The CDR3 has 15 residues. The germline V gene has CDR1 SGHTA and CDR2 FQGTGA. Trimming took 2 bases from V and 0 from J, leaving 8 bases between them. Here the CDR3 DNA reads TGTGCCAGCAGCTTAGAGGCGAGCTCCTACAATGAGCAGTTCTTC. Its protein product is CASSLEASSYNEQFF. Full variable domain (outside the CDR3, taken from reference TRBV7-3 and TRBJ2-1): GAGVSQTPSNKVTEKGKYVELRCDPISGHTALYWYRQSLGQGPEFLIYFQGTGAADDSGLPNDRFFAVRPEGSVSTLKIQRTERGDSAVYLCASSLEASSYNEQFFGPGTRLTVL.

This clonotype was detected many times. The rearrangement joins TRBV12-5 to TRBJ1-1; TRBD1 agrees at 9 bases. The J segment lost 3 bases and the V segment lost 5 bases, leaving 1 base of the junction unmatched. This CDR3 is 13 amino acids long. Germline V gives CDR1 LGHNT, CDR2 FRNRAP. CDR3 protein: CASGDRGDTEAFF. In DNA, the CDR3 is TGTGCTAGTGGTGACAGGGGGGACACTGAAGCTTTCTTT.

This clonotype was seen repeatedly, ten times or more. The chain is built from TRBV7-3 and TRBJ2-2; 10 bases match TRBD2. CDR1 is SGHTA, CDR2 FQGTGA, per germline. CDR3 length: 15 residues. V shed 5 bases and J 3 bases; nucleotides not matched to a gene: 3. The CDR3 loop is CASSPGLAHTGELFF. The DNA of the CDR3 is TGTGCCAGCAGCCCGGGACTAGCGCACACCGGGGAGCTGTTTTTT.

This clonotype was found many times. J is TRBJ2-6 and V is TRBV19; D remains unclear. V dropped 7 bases and J dropped 3 bases, with 13 bases sitting between them. The CDR3 sequence is 15 residues long. The germline CDR1 and CDR2 sequences are LNHDA and SQIVND (reference sequence). DNA for the CDR3: TGTGCCAGTATAGGGAAGCGAGGTGGGGCCAACGTCCTGACTTTC. The encoded protein is CASIGKRGGANVLTF. Looking up the rest from reference TRBV19 and TRBJ2-6 gives the full variable domain: DGGITQSPKYLFRKEGQNVTLSCEQNLNHDAMYWYRQDPGQGLRLIYYSQIVNDFQKGDIAEGYSVSREKKESFPLTVTSAQKNPTAFYLCASIGKRGGANVLTFGAGSRLTVL.

This clonotype has just a few counts. This sequence joins TRBV5-1 and TRBJ2-7; either TRBD1 or TRBD2 may supply D (5 bases each). The length of the CDR3 is 14 residues. V lost 3 bases to trimming and J lost 6 bases, with 16 bases between them. The V gene's germline CDR1 is SGHRS and CDR2 YFSETQ. CDR3 coding DNA: TGCGCCAGCAGCTCGAACGGGGCGGTAGGCGAGCAGTACGTC. Its protein product is CASSSNGAVGEQYV.

This clonotype was counted at least ten times. The chain links TRBV7-2 to TRBJ2-3; 11 bases fit TRBD2. V gave up 5 bases and J gave up 6 bases; unmatched junction bases: 7. There are 15 residues in the CDR3. Germline CDR1 and CDR2: SGHTA and FQGNSA. The CDR3 here is CASSNLAGGPDTQYF. DNA for the CDR3: TGTGCCAGCAGCAACCTAGCGGGGGGTCCGGATACGCAGTATTTT.

There are many counts of this clonotype. The chain carries TRBV6-2 or TRBV6-3 and TRBJ2-2; the D gene is possibly TRBD2 (6 bases). Trimming took off 2 bases at V and 3 bases at J, with 13 bases between the two ends. The CDR3 length is 16 residues. Germline-derived CDR1 and CDR2 are MNHEY and SVGEGT. CDR3 amino acids: CASSYTGSWDTGELFF. The CDR3 DNA sequence: TGTGCCAGCAGTTACACCGGGAGTTGGGACACCGGGGAGCTGTTTTTT.

This clonotype was seen repeatedly, ten times or more. The rearrangement links TRBV6-5 to TRBJ2-7; D is unresolved. The germline CDR1 and CDR2 sequences are MNHEY and SVGAGI. Trimming left V 7 bases short and J 0 bases short, with 10 bases between. This CDR3 is 13 amino acids long. The CDR3 spells CASTHPNSYEQYF. The CDR3 region has the DNA TGTGCCAGCACCCACCCTAACTCCTACGAGCAGTACTTC.

The chain employs TRBV20-1 and TRBJ2-3; D gene ambiguous. This CDR3 is built from 11 residues. With 6 bases removed from V and 4 bases from J, the gap between germline ends came to 8 bases. CDR1 is DFQATT, CDR2 SNEGSKA, per germline (reference sequence). DNA of the CDR3: TGCAGTGCACCCGAGCCAGATACGCAGTATTTT. Translation gives CSAPEPDTQYF.

In this sample, this clonotype turned up many times. The chain employs TRBV4-1 and TRBJ2-1; the D call may be TRBD1 or TRBD2 (6 bases each). Germline values: CDR1 MGHRA, CDR2 YSYEKL. The V and J ends lost 1 base and 7 bases respectively, with 17 bases between them. The CDR3 has 16 amino acids. The CDR3 spells CASSQVGGLSTNEQFF. DNA of the CDR3: TGCGCCAGCAGCCAAGTGGGGGGCCTCTCGACGAATGAGCAGTTCTTC.

This clonotype was counted between two and nine times. The chain recombines TRBV13 with TRBJ2-1; tentatively, D is TRBD1 (5 bases). Trimming took off 2 bases at V and 2 bases at J, with 10 bases between the two ends. Germline-derived CDR1 and CDR2 are PRHDT and FYEKMQ (reference sequence). This CDR3 is built from 15 residues. The CDR3 is CASSLWGPTYNEQFF. CDR3 coding DNA: TGTGCCAGCAGCTTATGGGGCCCTACCTACAATGAGCAGTTCTTC.

This clonotype was observed once. A much larger clone sits a single nucleotide away, making a read error possible. This chain uses TRBV6-2 or TRBV6-3 with TRBJ2-1; maybe TRBD2 (6 bases). Looked up from germline, CDR1 is MNHEY and CDR2 is SVGEGT. This CDR3 contains 16 residues. The CDR3 DNA reads as TGTGCCAGCAGTTACTCGTCGCGGGGCTCCTACAATGGGCAGTTCTTC. Translating gives CASSYSSRGSYNGQFF.

This clonotype was seen ten or more times. This chain links TRBV11-2 with TRBJ2-7, with 8 bases lining up with TRBD1. Germline V gene lookup returns CDR1 SGHAT and CDR2 FQNNGV. The CDR3 is made up of 14 amino acids. The V gene end was trimmed by 4 bases and the J gene end by 4 bases; junction bases not matched to a gene: 6. In nucleotides, the CDR3 is TGTGCCAGCAGCTACTCTCAGGGGGCTTACGAGCAGTACGTC. Translation gives CASSYSQGAYEQYV.

The CDR3 protein is CSVRAGGNQPQHF. Written as DNA, the CDR3 is TGCAGCGTCCGGGCCGGGGGCAATCAGCCCCAGCATTTT. The V gene is TRBV29-1, the J gene TRBJ1-5; D is ambiguous. V was cut by 6 bases and J by 2 bases, with 11 bases left in between. Germline-derived CDR1 and CDR2 are SQVTM and ANQGSEA. The CDR3 has 13 amino acids.

This clonotype was detected many times. The chain uses TRBV12-3 or TRBV12-4 and TRBJ2-1; no firm D call. There are 15 residues in the CDR3. V gave up 5 bases and J gave up 5 bases, with 16 bases separating them. The DNA for the CDR3 is TGTGCCAGCAGTCCCTTGAGACGGGCTCACAATGAGCAGTTCTTC. The encoded protein is CASSPLRRAHNEQFF.

The sample holds a few counts of this clonotype. The genes are TRBV29-1 and TRBJ2-7; D may correspond to TRBD1 or TRBD2 (5 bases each). The CDR3 is made up of 13 amino acids. The germline CDR1 and CDR2 sequences are SQVTM and ANQGSEA. Between the trimmed V and J ends, which lost 4 bases and 3 bases, there was a span of 13 bases. CDR3 residues: CSVVGARGYEQYF. The CDR3 bases are TGCAGCGTTGTGGGCGCGAGGGGCTACGAGCAGTACTTC.

The chain is built from TRBV14 and TRBJ2-3; D possibly corresponds to TRBD1 (6 bases). Trimming removed 3 bases from V and 2 bases from J, with 15 bases in between. The CDR3 covers 16 residues. Germline V gene lookup returns CDR1 SGHDN and CDR2 FVKESK. In nucleotides, the CDR3 is TGTGCCAGCAGCCAGTTCAGGACAGAGGTCACAGATACGCAGTATTTT. Amino acids: CASSQFRTEVTDTQYF.